The TCR beta chain under discussion was sequenced for a study of T cell clones after liver transplantation. Study at large: Third-party-reactive TCRbeta sequences from pre-transplant mixed lymphocyte reactions served as antigen-independent comparators.

On this clone itself: Antigen: not known.

Data came from immunoSEQ multiplex PCR; TCRdb stores just in-frame clones and leaves some out. The table lists around 110,000 clones, about nine tenths of them singletons. The CDR3 runs 15 residues. The germline V and J ends were trimmed by 0 bases and 4 bases, with 10 bases remaining between them. CDR1 and CDR2 from the germline V gene are SGHRS and YFSETQ. Study-level findings and limits: A larger donor-reactive than third-party decline suggested partial antigen-specific deletion.

This clonotype was sampled from a human patient who received a liver transplant. Some T cells may possibly be graft donor cells. The chain employs TRBV5-1 and TRBJ1-4, with TRBD1 as a possible D gene (5 bases). The sequences come from CD4+ T cells from blood, collected 12 months after liver transplant. CDR3 nucleotides: TGCGCCAGCAGCTTGGCGGGGCGGATTAATGAAAAACTGTTTTTT. Translation: CASSLAGRINEKLFF. Full variable domain (missing parts from reference TRBV5-1 and TRBJ1-4): KAGVTQTPRYLIKTRGQQVTLSCSPISGHRSVSWYQQTPGQGLQFLFEYFSETQRNKGNFPGRFSGRQFSNSRSEMNVSTLELGDSALYLCASSLAGRINEKLFFGSGTQLSVL.